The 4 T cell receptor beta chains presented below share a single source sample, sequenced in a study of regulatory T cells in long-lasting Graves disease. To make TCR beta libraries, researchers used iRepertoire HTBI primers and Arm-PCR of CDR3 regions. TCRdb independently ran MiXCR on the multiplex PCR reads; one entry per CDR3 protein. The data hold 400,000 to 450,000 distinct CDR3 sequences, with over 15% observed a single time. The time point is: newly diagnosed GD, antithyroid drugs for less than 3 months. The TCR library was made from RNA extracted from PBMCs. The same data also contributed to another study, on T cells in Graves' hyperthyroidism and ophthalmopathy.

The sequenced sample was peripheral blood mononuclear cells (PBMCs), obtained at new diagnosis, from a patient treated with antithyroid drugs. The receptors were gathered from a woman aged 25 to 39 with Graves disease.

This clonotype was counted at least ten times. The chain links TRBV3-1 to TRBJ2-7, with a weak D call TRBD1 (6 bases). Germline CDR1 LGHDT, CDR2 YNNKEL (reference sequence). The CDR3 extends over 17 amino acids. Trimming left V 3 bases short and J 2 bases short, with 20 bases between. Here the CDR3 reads CASSQGTGTLRPYEQYF. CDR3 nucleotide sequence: TGTGCCAGCAGCCAGGGGACCGGGACACTTCGTCCCTACGAGCAGTACTTC.

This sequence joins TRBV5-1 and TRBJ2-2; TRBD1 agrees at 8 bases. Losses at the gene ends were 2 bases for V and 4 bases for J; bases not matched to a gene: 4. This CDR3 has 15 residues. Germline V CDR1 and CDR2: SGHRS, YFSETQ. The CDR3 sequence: CASSFGQGGTGELFF. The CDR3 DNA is TGCGCCAGCAGCTTCGGACAGGGTGGCACCGGGGAGCTGTTTTTT.

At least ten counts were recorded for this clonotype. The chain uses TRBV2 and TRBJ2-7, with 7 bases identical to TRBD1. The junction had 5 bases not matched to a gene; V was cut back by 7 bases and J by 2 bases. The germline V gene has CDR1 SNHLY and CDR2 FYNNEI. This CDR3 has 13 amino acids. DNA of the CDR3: TGTGCCAGCACATCGACAGGGACCTACGAGCAGTACTTC. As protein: CASTSTGTYEQYF.

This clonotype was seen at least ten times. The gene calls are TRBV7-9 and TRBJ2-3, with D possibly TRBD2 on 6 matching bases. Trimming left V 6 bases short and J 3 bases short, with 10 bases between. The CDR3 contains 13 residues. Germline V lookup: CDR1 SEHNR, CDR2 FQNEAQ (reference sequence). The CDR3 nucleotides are TGTGCCAGCAGTACTCGGGGGACAGATACGCAGTATTTT. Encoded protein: CASSTRGTDTQYF. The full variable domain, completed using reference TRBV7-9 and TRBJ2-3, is DTGVSQNPRHKITKRGQNVTFRCDPISEHNRLYWYRQTLGQGPEFLTYFQNEAQLEKSRLLSDRFSAERPKGSFSTLEIQRTEQGDSAMYLCASSTRGTDTQYFGPGTRLTVL.